A selection of T cell receptor beta chains follows, all from one sample in a study of T cell responses to AZD1222 COVID-19 vaccine. The repertoire was sequenced with immunoSEQ multiplex PCR; TCRdb's copy has only in-frame clones and lacks some. The sample holds over 100,000 clones, approximately 91% seen once. The sample consisted of peripheral blood, taken 28 days after the second AZD1222 dose. Source of these receptors: an adult who received the AZD1222 COVID-19 vaccine. CDR3s include the opening cysteine and the closing phenylalanine or tryptophan. Each record gives: V gene, J gene, D gene, clone size, CDR3 DNA, CDR3 protein. The D gene is left open where the match is weak. Size tells how often a clone was seen (once, few, many) or the class of an expanded clone, and some rows leave it out.

>TRBV19|TRBJ2-7|-|-
TGTGCCAGTAGCGAGTTTTCGGGCTACGAGCAGTACTTC
CASSEFSGYEQYF
>TRBV5-1|TRBJ2-5|-|-
TGCGCCAGCAGCTTGGGCCGTGGGCTTCCGTACCAAGAGACCCAGTACTTC
CASSLGRGLPYQETQYF
>TRBV7-6|TRBJ1-1|-|-
TGTGCCAGCAGCTTAGAGGGAGAGGCTTTCTTT
CASSLEGEAFF
>TRBV14|TRBJ1-2|-|-
TGTGCCAGCAGCCAAGTCGGCGGGGGGCTTCGGAACTATGGCTACACCTTC
CASSQVGGGLRNYGYTF
>TRBV5-1|TRBJ2-1|-|-
TGCGCCAGCAGCTACTTGCCAGGGAATGTCAATGAGCAGTTCTTC
CASSYLPGNVNEQFF
>TRBV6-5|TRBJ1-6|-|-
TGTGCCAGCAGTTCCCGGGGGACTTATAATTCACCCCTCCACTTT
CASSSRGTYNSPLHF
>TRBV11-3|TRBJ1-2|-|-
TGTGCCAGCAGCCCAGACAGTCCCCAGTCTAACGGCTACACCTTC
CASSPDSPQSNGYTF
>TRBV3-1/TRBV3-2|TRBJ1-1|-|-
TGTGCCAGCAGTCGCGACAGGTTGAACACTGAAGCTTTCTTT
CASSRDRLNTEAFF
>TRBV2|TRBJ1-5|TRBD1|-
TGTGCCAGCAGTGCTGGACAGGGTCTGAGGCCCCAGCATTTT
CASSAGQGLRPQHF
>TRBV9|TRBJ2-3|TRBD1|-
TGTGCCAGCAGCCTCAGGGGGCCCCGCACAGATACGCAGTATTTT
CASSLRGPRTDTQYF
>TRBV18|TRBJ1-1|TRBD1|-
TGTGCCAGCTCTCCCGGGACAGGGGTCAACACTGAAGCTTTCTTT
CASSPGTGVNTEAFF
>TRBV5-1|TRBJ1-1|-|-
TGCGCCAGCAGTTTTTCAGTGAACACTGAAGCTTTCTTT
CASSFSVNTEAFF
>TRBV5-8|TRBJ2-7|-|once
TGTGCCAGCAGCTTGGCCTCTGGTATTTTCTACGAGCAGTACTTC
CASSLASGIFYEQYF
>TRBV9|TRBJ2-3|TRBD2|-
TGTGCCAGCTCCCGTAACTTGAGGCGGGAGGGGGTGTCAGATACGCAGTATTTT
CASSRNLRREGVSDTQYF
>TRBV7-3|TRBJ2-6|-|-
TGTGCCAGCAGCTTAGCAGGGCCTGGGGCCAACGTCCTGACTTTC
CASSLAGPGANVLTF
>TRBV29-1|TRBJ2-5|-|-
TGCAGCGTTGGGACAGAGGAGGAGACCCAGTACTTC
CSVGTEEETQYF
>TRBV11-2|TRBJ1-1|-|-
TGTGCCAGCAGCTTAGTTGGGGCAGGGAGCGCTGAAGCTTTCTTT
CASSLVGAGSAEAFF
>TRBV18|TRBJ1-2|-|-
TGTGCCAGCTCACTGAGACAGACTAACTATGGCTACACCTTC
CASSLRQTNYGYTF
>TRBV19|TRBJ2-7|TRBD1|-
TGTGCCAGTAGTCTAGACCCGACAGGGTTCTACGAGCAGTACTTC
CASSLDPTGFYEQYF
>TRBV2|TRBJ1-1|-|-
TGTGCCAGCAGTGATGAAAGCGTGGGGATTGCGACTGAAGCTTTCTTT
CASSDESVGIATEAFF
>TRBV4-2|TRBJ1-6|-|-
TGTGCCAGCAGACGAACAGGGTTCAATTCACCCCTCCACTTT
CASRRTGFNSPLHF
>TRBV7-9|TRBJ2-5|-|-
TGTGCCAGCAGCTTAGCTGGAGGGGGCGAGACCCAGTACTTC
CASSLAGGGETQYF
>TRBV18|TRBJ1-1|TRBD1|-
TGTGCCAGCTCACCCCAGAAGGACAGGTCTACTGAAGCTTTCTTT
CASSPQKDRSTEAFF
>TRBV4-2|TRBJ2-7|TRBD2|-
TGTGCCAGCAGCCAAGCTCCGCTAGCGGGATTATTGTACGAGCAGTACTTC
CASSQAPLAGLLYEQYF
>TRBV30|TRBJ2-7|-|-
TGTGCCTGGAGTCAGGACCGCGACGAGCAGTACTTC
CAWSQDRDEQYF
>TRBV2|TRBJ1-1|-|-
TGTGCCAGCAGTGAATCCGCCCGCACTGAAGCTTTCTTT
CASSESARTEAFF
>TRBV5-1|TRBJ2-6|-|-
TGCGCCAGCAGCAAGACAGGTTCTGGGGCCAACGTCCTGACTTTC
CASSKTGSGANVLTF
>TRBV19|TRBJ1-1|-|-
TGTGCCAGTAACGATTTGGACGGGGTAGAAGCTTTCTTT
CASNDLDGVEAFF
>TRBV18|TRBJ2-7|-|-
TGTGCCAGCTCACCATCAGGGGCCCCCCACGAGCAGTACTTC
CASSPSGAPHEQYF
>TRBV29-1|TRBJ2-1|TRBD2|-
TGCAGCGCCCGGGGTGCGGGAGGATCCTACAATGAGCAGTTCTTC
CSARGAGGSYNEQFF
>TRBV7-2|TRBJ1-2|TRBD1|-
TGTGCCAGCAGCCGTCCGGACAGGGTCTATGGCTACACCTTC
CASSRPDRVYGYTF
>TRBV6-6|TRBJ2-3|-|few
TGTGCCAGCAGTTACTCGGGGCGGGATACGCAGTATTTT
CASSYSGRDTQYF
>TRBV10-3|TRBJ1-2|-|-
TGTGCCATCAGTGGAAGAAGGGAAGGCTACACCTTC
CAISGRREGYTF
>TRBV28|TRBJ2-3|-|-
TGTGCCAGCGAGGTGGCAGGGGAACCGCCAGATACGCAGTATTTT
CASEVAGEPPDTQYF
>TRBV3-1/TRBV3-2|TRBJ1-5|-|-
TGTGCCAGCAGCCTATTTCACCAGAATCAGCCCCAGCATTTT
CASSLFHQNQPQHF
>TRBV14|TRBJ1-2|-|-
TGTGCCAGCAGCCCCTCGGCTTGGGCTATGAACTATGGCTACACCTTC
CASSPSAWAMNYGYTF
>TRBV6-5|TRBJ2-3|-|-
TGTGCCAGCAATCTAGTCCTTTACACAGATACGCAGTATTTT
CASNLVLYTDTQYF
>TRBV5-5|TRBJ2-7|-|-
TGTGCCAGCAGCTTTTACCGGGACACCGACGAGCAGTACTTC
CASSFYRDTDEQYF
>TRBV18|TRBJ1-1|-|once
TGTGCCAGCTCCGAACAGGGGAACACTGAAGCTTTCTTT
CASSEQGNTEAFF